This T cell receptor beta chain emerged from a study of OX40 agonist ivuxolimab in advanced cancers. Findings of the study overall: CD8+ T cells averaged more expanded clones than CD4+.

Points on this clone: Its cognate antigen is unknown.

Autoimmune disease history or systemic immunosuppression disqualified patients. TCRdb keeps only in-frame clones here, not all; method: immunoSEQ multiplex PCR. The sample contains about 50,000 clones, about 80% of which appear only once. V dropped 4 bases and J dropped 5; count of bases not matched to a gene: 7. Germline V gene lookup returns CDR1 SGHTA and CDR2 FQGTGA. CDR3 length: 15 residues. The clonotype originates from an adult with an advanced solid tumor such as melanoma, head and neck, liver or kidney cancer. The source was CD4+ or CD8+ T cells sorted from blood, collected in a trial of the OX40 agonist ivuxolimab. The J gene is TRBJ1-2, the V gene TRBV7-3; 10 nucleotides align to TRBD1. Here the CDR3 DNA reads TGTGCCAGCAGCTCCGGACAGGGGGGGAGATATGGCTACACCTTC. Residues: CASSSGQGGRYGYTF.